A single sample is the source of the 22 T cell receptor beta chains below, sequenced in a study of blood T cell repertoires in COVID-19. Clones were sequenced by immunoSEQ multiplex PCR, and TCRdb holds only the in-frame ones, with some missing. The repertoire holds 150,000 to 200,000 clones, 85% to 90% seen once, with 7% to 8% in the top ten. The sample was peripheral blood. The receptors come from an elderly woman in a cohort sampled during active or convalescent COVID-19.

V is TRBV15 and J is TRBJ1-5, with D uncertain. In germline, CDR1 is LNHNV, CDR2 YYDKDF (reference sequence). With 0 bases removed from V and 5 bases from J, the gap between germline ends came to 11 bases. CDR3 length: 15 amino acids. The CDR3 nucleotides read TGTGCCACCAGCAGAGATTCCCAGGTTTATCAGCCCCAGCATTTT. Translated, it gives CATSRDSQVYQPQHF.

The CDR3 is CASSPAGGPDYGYTF. The CDR3 bases are TGTGCCAGCTCACCGGCCGGGGGGCCAGACTATGGCTACACCTTC. V is TRBV18 and J is TRBJ1-2; D perhaps matches TRBD1 (6 bases). V lost 3 bases and J 3 bases, leaving 14 bases between the germline ends. Germline-derived CDR1 and CDR2 are KGHSH and LQKENI. CDR3 length equals 15 residues.

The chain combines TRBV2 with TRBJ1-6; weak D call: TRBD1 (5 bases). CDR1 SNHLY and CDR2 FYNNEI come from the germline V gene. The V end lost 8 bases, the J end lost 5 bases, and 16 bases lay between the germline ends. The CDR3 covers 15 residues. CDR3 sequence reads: CASVGSTVDNSPLHF. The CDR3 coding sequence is TGTGCCAGCGTAGGGTCGACAGTAGATAATTCACCCCTCCACTTT.

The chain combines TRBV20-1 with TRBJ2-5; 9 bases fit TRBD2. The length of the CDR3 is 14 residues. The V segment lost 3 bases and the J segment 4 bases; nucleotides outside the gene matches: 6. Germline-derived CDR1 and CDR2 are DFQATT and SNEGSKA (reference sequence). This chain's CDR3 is CSASGLAGRETQYF. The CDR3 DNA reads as TGCAGTGCTAGTGGCCTAGCGGGGCGAGAGACCCAGTACTTC.

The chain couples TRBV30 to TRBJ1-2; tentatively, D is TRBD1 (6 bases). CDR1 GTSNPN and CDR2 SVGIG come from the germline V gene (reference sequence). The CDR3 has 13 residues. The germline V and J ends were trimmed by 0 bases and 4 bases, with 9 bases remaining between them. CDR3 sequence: CAWSVQGSYGYTF. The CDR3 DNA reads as TGTGCCTGGAGTGTACAGGGAAGCTATGGCTACACCTTC.

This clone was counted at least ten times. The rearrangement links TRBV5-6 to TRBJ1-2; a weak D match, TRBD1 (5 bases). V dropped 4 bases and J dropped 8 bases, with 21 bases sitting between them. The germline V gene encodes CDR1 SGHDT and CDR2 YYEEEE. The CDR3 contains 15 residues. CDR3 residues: CASSRGLGGGNGYTF. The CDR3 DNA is TGTGCCAGCAGCCGGGGGTTAGGCGGAGGTAACGGCTACACCTTC.

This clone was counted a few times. For the CDR3, the DNA is TGTGCCAGCAGCGCGTCCGGGCTAGCGGGAGTCGGCGAGCAGTACGTC. It yields the protein CASSASGLAGVGEQYV. The chain recombines TRBV5-6 with TRBJ2-7, with TRBD2 identical over 10 bases. V shed 4 bases and J 6 bases; nucleotides not matched to a gene: 13. The V gene's germline CDR1 is SGHDT and CDR2 YYEEEE. This CDR3 spans 16 amino acids.

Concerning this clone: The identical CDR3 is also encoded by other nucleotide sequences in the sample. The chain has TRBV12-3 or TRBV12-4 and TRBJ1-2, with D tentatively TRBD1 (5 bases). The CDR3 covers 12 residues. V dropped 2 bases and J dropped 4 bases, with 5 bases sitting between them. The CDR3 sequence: CASSLQGYGYTF. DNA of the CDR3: TGTGCCAGCAGTTTACAGGGCTATGGCTACACCTTC.

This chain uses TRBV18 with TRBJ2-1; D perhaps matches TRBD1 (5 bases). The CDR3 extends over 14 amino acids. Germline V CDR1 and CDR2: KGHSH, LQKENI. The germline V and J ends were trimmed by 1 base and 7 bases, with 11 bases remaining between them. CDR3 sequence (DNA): TGTGCCAGCTCACCACAGCAGGGCGAAAATGAGCAGTTCTTC. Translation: CASSPQQGENEQFF.

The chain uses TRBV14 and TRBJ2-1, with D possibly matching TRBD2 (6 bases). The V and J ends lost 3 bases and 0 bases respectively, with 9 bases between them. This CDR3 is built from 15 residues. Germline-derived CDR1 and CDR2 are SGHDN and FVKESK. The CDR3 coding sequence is TGTGCCAGCAGCCATTTGCGGGGCTCCTACAATGAGCAGTTCTTC. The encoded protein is CASSHLRGSYNEQFF.

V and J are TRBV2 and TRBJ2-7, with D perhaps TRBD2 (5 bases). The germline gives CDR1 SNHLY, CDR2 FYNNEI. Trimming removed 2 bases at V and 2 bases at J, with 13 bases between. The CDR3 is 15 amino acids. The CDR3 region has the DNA TGTGCCAGCAGTGAAAGGCGCCTAGCAGCCTACGAGCAGTACTTC. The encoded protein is CASSERRLAAYEQYF.

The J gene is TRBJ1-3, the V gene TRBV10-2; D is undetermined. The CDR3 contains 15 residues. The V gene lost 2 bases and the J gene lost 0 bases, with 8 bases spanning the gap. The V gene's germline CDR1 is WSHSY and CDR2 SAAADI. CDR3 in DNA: TGCGCCAGCAGTGAGGCGGGGAGCTCTGGAAACACCATATATTTT. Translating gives CASSEAGSSGNTIYF.

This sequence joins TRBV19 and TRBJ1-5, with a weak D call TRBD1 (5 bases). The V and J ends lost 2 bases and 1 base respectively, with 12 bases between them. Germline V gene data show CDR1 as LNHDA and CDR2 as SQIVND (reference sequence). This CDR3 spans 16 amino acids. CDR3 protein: CASSILTGLSNQPQHF. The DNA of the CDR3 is TGTGCCAGTAGTATACTCACAGGCCTGAGCAATCAGCCCCAGCATTTT.

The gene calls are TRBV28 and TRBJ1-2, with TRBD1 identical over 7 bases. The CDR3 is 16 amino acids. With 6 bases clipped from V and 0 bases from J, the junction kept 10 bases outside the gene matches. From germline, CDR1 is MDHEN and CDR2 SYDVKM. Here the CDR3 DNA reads TGTGCCAGCAGGAGGGGGCCCACCTTAGCTAACTATGGCTACACCTTC. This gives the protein CASRRGPTLANYGYTF.

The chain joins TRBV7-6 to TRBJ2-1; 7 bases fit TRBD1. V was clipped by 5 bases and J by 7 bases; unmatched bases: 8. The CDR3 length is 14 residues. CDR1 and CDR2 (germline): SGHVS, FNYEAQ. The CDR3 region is CASSQDRLRNEQFF. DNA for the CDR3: TGTGCCAGCAGCCAGGACAGGCTTCGGAATGAGCAGTTCTTC.

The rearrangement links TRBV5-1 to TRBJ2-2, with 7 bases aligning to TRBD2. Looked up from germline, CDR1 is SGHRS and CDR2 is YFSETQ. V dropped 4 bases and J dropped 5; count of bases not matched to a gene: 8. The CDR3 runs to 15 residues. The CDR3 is CASSPPRLATGELFF. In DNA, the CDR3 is TGCGCCAGCAGCCCTCCAAGACTAGCTACCGGGGAGCTGTTTTTT.

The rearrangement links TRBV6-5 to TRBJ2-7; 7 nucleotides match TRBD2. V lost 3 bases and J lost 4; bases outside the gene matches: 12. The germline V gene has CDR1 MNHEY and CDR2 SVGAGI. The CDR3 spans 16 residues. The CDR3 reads CASSYGPGTGGYEQYF. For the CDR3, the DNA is TGTGCCAGCAGTTATGGTCCCGGGACGGGGGGTTACGAGCAGTACTTC.

The CDR3, as DNA: TGTGCCAGCAGCCCGGGGGGGCATTATGGCTACACCTTC. Translated, it gives CASSPGGHYGYTF. V usage is TRBV7-2 and J usage is TRBJ1-2; tentatively, D is TRBD1 (6 bases). CDR3 length: 13 residues. The V gene's germline CDR1 is SGHTA and CDR2 FQGNSA. Trimming took 5 bases from V and 5 from J, leaving 12 bases between them.

Here the CDR3 reads CATSDWRGGYNEQFF. The CDR3 DNA reads TGTGCCACCAGTGATTGGCGGGGGGGTTACAATGAGCAGTTCTTC. The genes are TRBV24-1 and TRBJ2-1; TRBD2 agrees at 9 bases. CDR1 and CDR2 from the germline V gene are KGHDR and SFDVKD. CDR3 size: 15 residues. Trimming took 2 bases from V and 4 from J; bases not matched to a gene: 2.

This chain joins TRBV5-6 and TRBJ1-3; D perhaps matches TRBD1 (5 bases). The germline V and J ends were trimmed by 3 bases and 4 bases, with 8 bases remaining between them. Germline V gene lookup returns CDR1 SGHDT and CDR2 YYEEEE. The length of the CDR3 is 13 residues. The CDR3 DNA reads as TGTGCCAGCAGCTCCGACAGAGGAAACACCATATATTTT. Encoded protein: CASSSDRGNTIYF.

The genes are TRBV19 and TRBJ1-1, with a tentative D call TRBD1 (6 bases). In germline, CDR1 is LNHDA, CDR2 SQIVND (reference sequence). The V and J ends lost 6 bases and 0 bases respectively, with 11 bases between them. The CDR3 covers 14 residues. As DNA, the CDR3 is TGTGCCAGTAGCCTGGGGGCGCTGAACACTGAAGCTTTCTTT. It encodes CASSLGALNTEAFF.

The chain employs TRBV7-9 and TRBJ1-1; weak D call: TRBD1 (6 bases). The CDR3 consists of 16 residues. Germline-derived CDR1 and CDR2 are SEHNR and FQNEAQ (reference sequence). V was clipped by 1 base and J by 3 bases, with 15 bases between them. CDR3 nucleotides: TGTGCCAGCAGCTTAGTTGGCAGGGGCCCAGACACTGAAGCTTTCTTT. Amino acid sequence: CASSLVGRGPDTEAFF.